This entry lists 9 T cell receptor beta chains sequenced from one sample in a study of blood T cell repertoires in COVID-19 (dated by TCRdb to the early 2020s). Libraries were constructed by the immunoSEQ multiplex PCR assay. TCRdb provides this immuneACCESS table in a form limited to in-frame rearrangements. Some clones are lacking; in checked studies, under half of them reflect an unresolved V gene, and why the rest are absent is not known. The sample has 200,000 to 300,000 clones on record, over 80% of them singletons. The ten largest make up around 5.9% of the sample. Material: peripheral blood. These TCRs come from a human donor in a cohort sampled during active COVID-19.

The rearrangement joins TRBV7-2 to TRBJ1-2; TRBD1 matches 7 bases. Germline values: CDR1 SGHTA, CDR2 FQGNSA. V gave up 2 bases and J gave up 0 bases; unmatched junction bases: 0. This CDR3 has 14 residues. The CDR3 DNA reads as TGTGCCAGCAGCTTAACAGGGGCTAACTATGGCTACACCTTC. It yields the protein CASSLTGANYGYTF.

The chain links TRBV14 to TRBJ2-7; TRBD2 agrees at 15 bases. Germline CDR1 SGHDN, CDR2 FVKESK. V was pared by 4 bases and J by 5 bases, with 9 bases of the junction left unmatched. The CDR3 consists of 17 residues. CDR3 sequence reads: CASSPRTSGRDLDEQYF. CDR3 bases: TGTGCCAGCAGCCCCAGGACTAGCGGGAGGGATCTCGACGAGCAGTACTTC. The full variable domain, rest sourced from reference TRBV14 and TRBJ2-7, is EAGVTQFPSHSVIEKGQTVTLRCDPISGHDNLYWYRRVMGKEIKFLLHFVKESKQDESGMPNNRFLAERTGGTYSTLKVQPAELEDSGVYFCASSPRTSGRDLDEQYFGPGTRLTVT.

The V call is TRBV7-2, the J call TRBJ1-3, with D unresolved. V was shortened by 1 base and J by 4 bases, with 8 bases between the two germline ends. This CDR3 is 14 amino acids long. Germline CDR1 is SGHTA and CDR2 is FQGNSA. CDR3 residues: CASSLGAQGNTIYF. For the CDR3, the DNA is TGTGCCAGCAGCTTAGGGGCGCAAGGAAACACCATATATTTT. Supplemented by reference TRBV7-2 and TRBJ1-3, the full variable domain reads GAGVSQSPSNKVTEKGKDVELRCDPISGHTALYWYRQSLGQGLEFLIYFQGNSAPDKSGLPSDRFSAERTGGSVSTLTIQRTQQEDSAVYLCASSLGAQGNTIYFGEGSWLTVV.

This clone appeared a single time. The chain couples TRBV6-4 to TRBJ1-1, with TRBD1 identical over 7 bases. The CDR3 contains 15 residues. V lost 4 bases, J lost 1 base, and 6 bases stayed unmatched. Looked up from germline, CDR1 is MRHNA and CDR2 is SNTAGT. The CDR3 DNA follows: TGTGCCAGCAGTGCAACAGGGGATCCGAACACTGAAGCTTTCTTT. It translates to CASSATGDPNTEAFF.

The rearrangement joins TRBV9 to TRBJ2-7; TRBD1 is a possible D gene (6 bases). The CDR3 runs to 14 residues. Germline V gives CDR1 SGDLS, CDR2 YYNGEE. V lost 2 bases to trimming and J lost 4 bases, with 13 bases between them. CDR3 nucleotides: TGTGCCAGCAGCGTCGCAGGGGTACCATACGAGCAGTACTTC. Its translation: CASSVAGVPYEQYF.

This clone was seen more than once but under ten times. The J gene is TRBJ1-2, the V gene TRBV6-5, with D tentatively TRBD1 (5 bases). Trimming left V 5 bases short and J 2 bases short, with 15 bases between. This CDR3 is built from 15 residues. The germline CDR1 and CDR2 sequences are MNHEY and SVGAGI. The CDR3 nucleotides read TGTGCCAGCAGTAACAACCCAAGGGGAAACTATGGCTACACCTTC. This translates into CASSNNPRGNYGYTF.

The chain recombines TRBV7-9 with TRBJ2-7, with 11 bases aligning to TRBD2. V shed 4 bases and J 3 bases; nucleotides not matched to a gene: 11. CDR3 size: 17 residues. Germline V CDR1 and CDR2: SEHNR, FQNEAQ (reference sequence). As DNA, the CDR3 is TGTGCCAGCAGCTCGAGCTTTCTGACTAGCGGGGACTACGAGCAGTACTTC. Residues: CASSSSFLTSGDYEQYF.

The chain links TRBV28 to TRBJ2-3; D perhaps matches TRBD2 (5 bases). In germline, CDR1 is MDHEN, CDR2 SYDVKM. There are 17 residues in the CDR3. The V gene lost 2 bases and the J gene lost 5 bases, with 20 bases spanning the gap. CDR3 amino acids: CASSLIVYRGSGDTQYF. DNA of the CDR3: TGTGCCAGCAGTTTAATCGTTTATCGGGGATCCGGAGATACGCAGTATTTT.

The sample holds one count of this clone. J is TRBJ2-7 and V is TRBV28; D is uncertain. The CDR3 runs 12 residues. The germline gives CDR1 MDHEN, CDR2 SYDVKM. V was cut by 7 bases and J by 6 bases, with 13 bases left in between. The CDR3 region has the DNA TGTGCCAGCAACCAACGAGAGGTCGAGCAGTACTTC. Translated, it gives CASNQREVEQYF.